One sample yielded the 27 T cell receptor beta chains listed below, sequenced in a study of CD8+CD57+ T cells in acquired aplastic anemia. TCR beta VDJ combinations and CDR3 sequences were profiled from genomic DNA. TCRdb reprocessed the reads via MiXCR and lists one record per CDR3 protein. The sample has around 170,000 distinct CDR3 sequences; 48% are singletons. Patients picked for sequencing had shown CD8+CD57+ cell expansion detected by flow cytometry. Sequencing was performed on sorted CD4+, CD8+, or CD8+CD57+ T cells (not recorded which) from PBMCs. These receptors originate from a human donor with aplastic anemia.

The rearrangement links TRBV7-8 to TRBJ2-1; no definite D call. V lost 1 base, J lost 0 bases, and 4 bases lay in between. There are 14 residues in the CDR3. The germline V gene has CDR1 SGHVS and CDR2 FQNEAQ. The CDR3 nucleotides are TGTGCCAGCAGCTTAGTGGGCTCCTACAATGAGCAGTTCTTC. It encodes CASSLVGSYNEQFF.

This clonotype was found many times. This chain joins TRBV19 and TRBJ1-2; D may be TRBD1 (5 bases). Germline CDR1 reads LNHDA; CDR2 reads SQIVND (reference sequence). The CDR3 runs 15 residues. V lost 0 bases to trimming and J lost 3 bases, with 11 bases between them. CDR3 DNA: TGTGCCAGTAGTATAGAGCCCCGGGGCCACTATGGCTACACCTTC. Encoded protein: CASSIEPRGHYGYTF.

The chain combines TRBV27 with TRBJ2-4; weak D call: TRBD2 (5 bases). The V end lost 6 bases, the J end lost 5 bases, and 11 bases lay between the germline ends. CDR1 is MNHEY, CDR2 SMNVEV, per germline (reference sequence). CDR3 length: 13 residues. The CDR3 protein is CASSAGNQNIQYF. As DNA, the CDR3 is TGTGCCAGCAGCGCCGGGAACCAAAACATTCAGTACTTC.

The chain joins TRBV10-3 to TRBJ1-1; TRBD1 is a possible D gene (6 bases). This CDR3 has 14 amino acids. CDR1 and CDR2 from the germline V gene are ENHRY and SYGVKD. The germline V and J ends were trimmed by 3 bases and 5 bases, with 13 bases remaining between them. The CDR3: CAISEQGVSTEAFF. CDR3 DNA sequence: TGTGCCATCAGTGAACAGGGAGTGAGTACTGAAGCTTTCTTT.

The V gene is TRBV29-1, the J gene TRBJ2-5; perhaps TRBD2 as D (6 bases). Germline V lookup: CDR1 SQVTM, CDR2 ANQGSEA. Trimming removed 7 bases at V and 3 bases at J, with 12 bases between. The CDR3 has 12 residues. The CDR3 coding sequence is TGCAGCGCCAGCTCGGGGGAAGAGACCCAGTACTTC. It translates to CSASSGEETQYF.

This clonotype was seen at least ten times. V is TRBV6-5 and J is TRBJ2-5; 10 nucleotides agree with TRBD1. The V gene's germline CDR1 is MNHEY and CDR2 SVGAGI. With 8 bases clipped from V and 5 bases from J, the junction kept 5 bases outside the gene matches. The CDR3 is 13 residues long. In DNA form, the CDR3 reads TGTGCCAGCCGACAGGGGGCTTGGGAGACCCAGTACTTC. This sequence encodes CASRQGAWETQYF.

This clonotype appeared many times. The V and J genes are TRBV2 and TRBJ1-5; D is possibly TRBD1 (5 bases). The germline V gene has CDR1 SNHLY and CDR2 FYNNEI. The CDR3 length is 13 residues. Trimming pared 7 bases from V and 4 bases from J, leaving 11 bases between. CDR3 coding DNA: TGTGCCAGCATGCGAGAGGGGAATCAGCCCCAGCATTTT. Amino acids: CASMREGNQPQHF.

This clonotype was picked up a small number of times. The J gene is TRBJ1-1, the V gene TRBV7-9; no clear D gene. V shed 6 bases and J shed 4 bases, with 12 bases lying between them. CDR3 size: 13 residues. CDR1 is SEHNR and CDR2 is FQNEAQ in the germline V gene (reference sequence). The CDR3 here is CASRGVSGTEAFF. The CDR3 DNA follows: TGTGCCAGCAGGGGAGTGTCGGGCACTGAAGCTTTCTTT.

This clonotype has ten or more counts. The chain recombines TRBV12-3 or TRBV12-4 with TRBJ1-5; D perhaps matches TRBD1 (6 bases). Deletions cut 5 bases from V and 7 bases from J, with 21 bases between. CDR3 length equals 16 residues. The CDR3 loop is CASSDRGGGVGQPQHF. The CDR3 DNA reads TGTGCCAGCAGTGATAGGGGGGGAGGGGTTGGGCAGCCCCAGCATTTT.

The V call is TRBV12-3 or TRBV12-4, the J call TRBJ1-2; D is undetermined. Trimming removed 8 bases from V and 6 bases from J, with 19 bases in between. The CDR3 length is 14 residues. Written as DNA, the CDR3 is TGTGCCAGCTCACCGGGCGGAATACTAGATGGCTACACCTTC. Encoded protein: CASSPGGILDGYTF.

This clonotype was counted many times. This rearrangement joins TRBV19 to TRBJ2-3; D call uncertain. CDR3 length: 14 amino acids. Per germline, CDR1 LNHDA and CDR2 SQIVND (reference sequence). Trimming shortened V by 6 bases and J by 0 bases, and 10 bases separated the two germline ends. CDR3 region: CASRPQSSTDTQYF. CDR3 sequence (DNA): TGTGCCAGTAGACCGCAAAGTAGCACAGATACGCAGTATTTT.

The V gene is TRBV7-9, the J gene TRBJ2-7, with 7 positions matching TRBD2. CDR1 is SEHNR and CDR2 is FQNEAQ in the germline V gene (reference sequence). The CDR3 is 13 amino acids. V was pared by 4 bases and J by 3 bases, with 3 bases of the junction left unmatched. CDR3 DNA: TGTGCCAGCAGCTGGGGGGGGGGCTACGAGCAGTACTTC. The encoded protein is CASSWGGGYEQYF.

The J gene is TRBJ2-7, the V gene TRBV7-2; D gene ambiguous. The CDR3 runs to 13 residues. Germline CDR1 reads SGHTA; CDR2 reads FQGNSA. The V end lost 0 bases, the J end lost 6 bases, and 9 bases lay between the germline ends. CDR3 coding DNA: TGTGCCAGCAGCTTAGCCCCCCTAAGCGAGCAGTACTTC. Its translation is CASSLAPLSEQYF. Full variable domain (missing parts from reference TRBV7-2 and TRBJ2-7): GAGVSQSPSNKVTEKGKDVELRCDPISGHTALYWYRQSLGQGLEFLIYFQGNSAPDKSGLPSDRFSAERTGGSVSTLTIQRTQQEDSAVYLCASSLAPLSEQYFGPGTRLTVT.

There are many counts of this clonotype. The chain recombines TRBV29-1 with TRBJ2-3; 12 bases match TRBD1. In germline, CDR1 is SQVTM, CDR2 ANQGSEA. Trimming at V came to 4 bases and at J to 4 bases, leaving 9 bases not matched to a gene. This CDR3 region has 16 residues. The CDR3 DNA reads as TGCAGCGTTGGGGACAGGGGGCTGGGGTCCCCAGATACGCAGTATTTT. Amino acids: CSVGDRGLGSPDTQYF.

In this sample, this clonotype turned up a few times. The rearrangement links TRBV19 to TRBJ1-3; no definite D call. The CDR3 has 14 residues. The germline gives CDR1 LNHDA, CDR2 SQIVND (reference sequence). With 8 bases removed from V and 0 bases from J, the gap between germline ends came to 11 bases. CDR3 in amino acids: CASAGGLSGNTIYF. The CDR3 nucleotides read TGTGCCAGTGCGGGCGGTCTCTCTGGAAACACCATATATTTT.

Regarding this clonotype: One junction end does not reproduce the germline sequence, and a read error may be involved. The chain joins TRBV7-9 to TRBJ2-7, with D perhaps given as TRBD1 or TRBD2 (5 bases each). The CDR3 totals 11 residues. CDR1 SEHNR and CDR2 FQNEAQ come from the germline V gene (reference sequence). For the CDR3, the DNA is TGCGCCAGCAGCCAAGGGGAGGAGCAGTACTTC. Residues: CASSQGEEQYF.

This clonotype appeared many times. The chain is built from TRBV7-3 and TRBJ1-6; TRBD1 might be the D (5 bases). With 2 bases removed from V and 13 bases from J, the gap between germline ends came to 15 bases. The CDR3 totals 14 residues. Germline V gives CDR1 SGHTA, CDR2 FQGTGA. CDR3 nucleotide sequence: TGTGCCAGCAGCTTAGAGGTCTCGGGGACGCCCCTCCACTTT. This gives the protein CASSLEVSGTPLHF.

Many counts were recorded for this clonotype. J is TRBJ1-6 and V is TRBV10-3; 7 bases are a match to TRBD1. The CDR3 has 14 amino acids. The ends lost 0 bases at V and 10 bases at J; junction bases unmatched: 3. CDR1 is ENHRY, CDR2 SYGVKD, per germline. CDR3 region: CAISESQGKSPLHF. The CDR3 coding sequence is TGTGCCATCAGTGAGTCACAGGGGAAATCACCCCTCCACTTT.

This clonotype occurred a few times. The chain joins TRBV19 to TRBJ2-3; TRBD2 aligns across 10 bases. The CDR3 has 12 residues. Trimming cost V 9 bases and J 5 bases; bases outside gene matches: 2. The V gene's germline CDR1 is LNHDA and CDR2 SQIVND (reference sequence). The CDR3 sequence is CASRLAGDTQYF. The CDR3 DNA reads as TGTGCCAGCAGACTAGCGGGAGATACGCAGTATTTT.

This clonotype showed up many times. The rearrangement joins TRBV2 to TRBJ2-5, with 9 positions matching TRBD2. CDR1 is SNHLY, CDR2 FYNNEI, per germline. This CDR3 has 14 amino acids. Germline trimming cut 6 bases from V and 5 bases from J; bases unmatched to any gene: 7. This CDR3 is CASRASGMWETQYF. As DNA, the CDR3 is TGTGCCAGCAGAGCTAGCGGGATGTGGGAGACCCAGTACTTC.

V and J are TRBV5-5 and TRBJ2-1, with 7 positions matching TRBD1. The CDR3 runs 14 residues. J was trimmed by 6 bases and V by 4 bases; bases with no gene match: 7. The germline gives CDR1 SGHKS, CDR2 YYEKEE (reference sequence). The CDR3, as DNA: TGTGCCAGCAGCACTAACCGGGACAGCAATGAGCAGTTCTTC. This translates into CASSTNRDSNEQFF. The full variable domain, with the rest looked up from reference TRBV5-5 and TRBJ2-1, is DAGVTQSPTHLIKTRGQQVTLRCSPISGHKSVSWYQQVLGQGPQFIFQYYEKEERGRGNFPDRFSARQFPNYSSELNVNALLLGDSALYLCASSTNRDSNEQFFGPGTRLTVL.

The rearrangement links TRBV6-5 to TRBJ2-7; 8 positions match TRBD2. The V gene end was trimmed by 4 bases and the J gene end by 3 bases; junction bases not matched to a gene: 5. The CDR3 is made up of 14 amino acids. Germline V lookup: CDR1 MNHEY, CDR2 SVGAGI. DNA of the CDR3: TGTGCCAGCAGTTCGGGACTAGGGATCTACGAGCAGTACTTC. Its translation: CASSSGLGIYEQYF.

The DNA of the CDR3 is TGTGCCAGCAGACCCCACCCCAGGACCACTGGGGGCTACACCTTC. This encodes CASRPHPRTTGGYTF. This chain links TRBV25-1 with TRBJ1-2, with D hard to call. CDR3 size: 15 residues. Trimming cost V 6 bases and J 8 bases, with 22 bases left between them. CDR1 is MGHDK, CDR2 SYGVNS, per germline.

V usage is TRBV7-2 and J usage is TRBJ2-5; D ambiguous. V dropped 2 bases and J dropped 4 bases, with 5 bases sitting between them. CDR1 and CDR2 (germline): SGHTA, FQGNSA. CDR3 length: 12 residues. In DNA, the CDR3 is TGTGCCAGCAGCTTATACGGAGAGACCCAGTACTTC. As protein: CASSLYGETQYF.

This clonotype came up many times. This chain joins TRBV9 and TRBJ1-1, with D possibly being TRBD1 (5 bases). Between the trimmed V and J ends, which lost 4 bases and 1 base, there was a span of 14 bases. From germline, CDR1 is SGDLS and CDR2 YYNGEE. This CDR3 region has 15 residues. The CDR3 DNA reads as TGTGCCAGCAGCCCCCACGTTGGGGCGAACACTGAAGCTTTCTTT. This translates into CASSPHVGANTEAFF.

This clonotype was detected ten times or more. This rearrangement joins TRBV7-2 to TRBJ1-5; TRBD1 is a possible D gene (5 bases). The CDR3 consists of 15 residues. Looked up from germline, CDR1 is SGHTA and CDR2 is FQGNSA. The V gene lost 3 bases and the J gene lost 2 bases, with 11 bases spanning the gap. The CDR3 region is CASSLRGGGNQPQHF. CDR3 nucleotides: TGTGCCAGCAGCTTGCGGGGGGGGGGCAATCAGCCCCAGCATTTT.

The table lists this clonotype with many counts. The chain recombines TRBV19 with TRBJ2-6; the D gene is possibly TRBD2 (6 bases). CDR1 and CDR2 (germline): LNHDA, SQIVND (reference sequence). The germline V and J ends were trimmed by 9 bases and 2 bases, with 14 bases remaining between them. The CDR3 consists of 15 residues. In DNA, the CDR3 is TGTGCCAGCTCGGCAGGAGGGGCTGGGGCCAACGTCCTGACTTTC. Translation gives CASSAGGAGANVLTF.